The entry that follows covers one TCR beta chain sequence. What it binds is unknown. Germline-derived CDR1 and CDR2 are SGHDN and FVKESK. CDR3 size: 15 residues. Deletions cut 5 bases from V and 0 bases from J, with 12 bases between. This specimen comes from a study of CD8 T cells in ankylosing spondylitis. Notes on the study in general: Within ankylosing spondylitis blood, a TCR beta motif made up of seven or eight highly homologous variants appeared to be characteristic. A subset of motif variants has previously been described in the synovial fluid and blood of reactive arthritis. Within matched ankylosing spondylitis synovial fluid, disease-linked clones were reportedly significantly enriched.

5'-RACE, quantitative and with molecular barcodes, yielded the TCR beta libraries. TCRdb called the 5' RACE reads again in MiXCR, with one record for every CDR3 protein. The sample contains about 500,000 distinct CDR3 sequences, more than 9.5% of which appear only once. The chain combines TRBV14 with TRBJ2-3; D perhaps matches TRBD2 (5 bases). Sequencing used blood, either unsorted or a sorted T cell fraction (not recorded which). This clonotype was obtained from a male donor with ankylosing spondylitis. In nucleotides, the CDR3 is TGTGCCAGCAGCACAGCGGTGACTAGCACAGATACGCAGTATTTT. This sequence encodes CASSTAVTSTDTQYF.